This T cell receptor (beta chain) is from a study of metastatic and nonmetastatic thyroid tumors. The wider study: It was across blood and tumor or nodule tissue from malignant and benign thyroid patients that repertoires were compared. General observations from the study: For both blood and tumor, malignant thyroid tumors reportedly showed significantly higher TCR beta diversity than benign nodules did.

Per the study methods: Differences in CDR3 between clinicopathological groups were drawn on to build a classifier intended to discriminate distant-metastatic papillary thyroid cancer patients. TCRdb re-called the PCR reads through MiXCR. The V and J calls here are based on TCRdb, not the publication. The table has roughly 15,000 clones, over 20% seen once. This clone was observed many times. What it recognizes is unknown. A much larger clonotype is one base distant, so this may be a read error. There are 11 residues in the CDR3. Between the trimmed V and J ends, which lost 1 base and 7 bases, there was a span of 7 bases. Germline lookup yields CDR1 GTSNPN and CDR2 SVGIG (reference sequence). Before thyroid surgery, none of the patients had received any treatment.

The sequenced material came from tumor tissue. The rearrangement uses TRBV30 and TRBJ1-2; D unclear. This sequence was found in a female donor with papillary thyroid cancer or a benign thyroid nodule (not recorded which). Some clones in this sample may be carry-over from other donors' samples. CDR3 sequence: CAWSGGVGYTF. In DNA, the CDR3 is TGTGCCTGGAGTGGGGGTGTTGGCTACACCTTC.